This is a list of T cell receptor beta chains from one sample in a study of read filtering for tumor transcriptome and immune sequencing. TCRdb used MiXCR to reprocess the reads, holding one entry per CDR3 protein. The sample lists 60,000 to 80,000 distinct CDR3 sequences; about 14% were seen once. Material: a population of CD138-negative cells sorted from bone marrow. The receptors stem from a donor over 35 with multiple myeloma. CDR3s include the opening cysteine and the closing phenylalanine or tryptophan. D genes are given only for firm matches. Some rows mark clone size as missing; the rest say once, few, many or name a class of expanded clone.

>TRBJ1-5|TRBV19|TRBD1|few
CASSDRGFRSNQPQHF
TGTGCCAGTAGTGACAGGGGGTTTAGAAGCAATCAGCCCCAGCATTTT
>TRBJ2-7|TRBV6-6|.|few
CASSYLGTVDYEQYF
TGTGCCAGCAGTTACCTTGGTACCGTTGACTACGAGCAGTACTTC
>TRBJ2-1|TRBV4-3|.|many
CASSPTGRDEQFF
TGCGCCAGCAGCCCTACAGGGCGGGATGAGCAGTTCTTC
>TRBJ1-1|TRBV7-9|.|many
CASSSYRGGSMNTEAFF
TGTGCCAGCAGCTCCTATAGGGGGGGTTCTATGAACACTGAAGCTTTCTTT
>TRBJ2-1|TRBV7-9|.|many
CASSPGAGGSNYNEQFF
TGTGCCAGCAGCCCGGGGGCAGGGGGAAGTAATTACAATGAGCAGTTCTTC
>TRBJ2-3|TRBV2|.|few
CAQTGVADTQYF
TGTGCGCAAACCGGTGTCGCAGATACGCAGTATTTT
>TRBJ2-1|TRBV20-1|TRBD2|many
CSARQTMLTSGSEQFF
TGCAGTGCTAGACAAACCATGCTCACTAGCGGGAGTGAGCAGTTCTTC
>TRBJ2-2|TRBV7-3|TRBD2|.
CASSSSSGLALRNTGELFF
TGTGCCAGCAGCTCAAGTTCGGGACTAGCGCTTAGGAACACCGGGGAGCTGTTTTTT
>TRBJ2-1|TRBV5-1|TRBD2|many
CASSLTSGNHNEQFF
TGCGCCAGCAGCCTGACTAGCGGGAACCACAATGAGCAGTTCTTC
>TRBJ2-2|TRBV29-1|.|many
CSAFTGNTGELFF
TGCAGCGCCTTCACAGGGAACACCGGGGAGCTGTTTTTT
>TRBJ2-2|TRBV27|.|many
CASSLSADTGELFF
TGTGCCAGCAGTTTATCGGCAGACACCGGGGAGCTGTTTTTT
>TRBJ1-2|TRBV12-3/TRBV12-4|.|many
CASSPGTRGYTF
TGTGCCAGCAGCCCCGGGACCAGAGGCTACACCTTC
>TRBJ2-6|TRBV5-4|.|many
CASSLELSGANVLTF
TGTGCCAGCAGCTTAGAGCTCTCTGGGGCCAACGTCCTGACTTTC
>TRBJ2-1|TRBV2|TRBD2|many
CASSGVAGIYNEQFF
TGTGCCAGCAGTGGGGTAGCGGGAATTTACAATGAGCAGTTCTTC
>TRBJ2-1|TRBV6-2/TRBV6-3|TRBD2|many
CASSPYAPSLAGRKNEQFF
TGTGCCAGCAGTCCTTATGCCCCATCACTAGCGGGACGAAAGAATGAGCAGTTCTTC
>TRBJ2-6|TRBV5-1|.|many
CASSSGSGANVLTF
TGCGCCAGCAGTTCGGGCTCTGGGGCCAACGTCCTGACTTTC
>TRBJ2-3|TRBV6-2/TRBV6-3|.|many
CASSYPRRGSTDTQYF
TGTGCCAGCAGTTACCCTCGTCGGGGGAGCACAGATACGCAGTATTTT
>TRBJ1-1|TRBV30|TRBD1|.
CAWRGQGRGTEAFF
TGTGCCTGGAGGGGACAGGGCCGAGGCACTGAAGCTTTCTTT
>TRBJ2-7|TRBV6-5|.|many
CASSYFADSYEQYF
TGTGCCAGCAGTTACTTTGCAGACTCATACGAGCAGTACTTC
>TRBJ1-1|TRBV7-8|.|many
CASSFGHRAGGTEAFF
TGTGCCAGCAGCTTCGGGCACAGGGCCGGGGGTACTGAAGCTTTCTTT
>TRBJ2-1|TRBV7-9|.|many
CASSSRLVYNEQFF
TGTGCCAGCAGCTCCAGACTAGTCTACAATGAGCAGTTCTTC
>TRBJ2-2|TRBV18|TRBD2|.
CASSRLAGDSGELFF
TGTGCCAGCTCACGACTAGCGGGAGATTCCGGGGAGCTGTTTTTT
>TRBJ2-5|TRBV7-8|TRBD1|many
CASSKIFRQGLKETQYF
TGTGCCAGCAGCAAAATTTTCCGACAGGGGTTAAAAGAGACCCAGTACTTC
>TRBJ2-1|TRBV12-3/TRBV12-4|TRBD1|many
CASSLRDRVGNEQFF
TGTGCCAGCAGTCTAAGGGACAGGGTCGGCAATGAGCAGTTCTTC
>TRBJ2-3|TRBV20-1|.|many
CSASYGADTQYF
TGCAGTGCTAGCTATGGCGCAGATACGCAGTATTTT
>TRBJ2-1|TRBV29-1|.|.
CSVEWRGHNEQFF
TGCAGCGTCGAATGGAGGGGGCATAATGAGCAGTTCTTC
>TRBJ2-1|TRBV5-8|TRBD2|once
CASSFDRGAGVFKEQLF
TGTGCCAGCAGCTTCGACCGGGGAGCGGGAGTATTTAAAGAGCAGCTCTTC
>TRBJ1-5|TRBV19|TRBD1|.
CASSISGTGNQPQHF
TGTGCCAGTAGTATTTCGGGGACAGGCAATCAGCCCCAGCATTTT
>TRBJ1-4|TRBV18|.|many
CASSPKAPATNEKLFF
TGTGCCAGCTCACCAAAGGCGCCAGCAACTAATGAAAAACTGTTTTTT